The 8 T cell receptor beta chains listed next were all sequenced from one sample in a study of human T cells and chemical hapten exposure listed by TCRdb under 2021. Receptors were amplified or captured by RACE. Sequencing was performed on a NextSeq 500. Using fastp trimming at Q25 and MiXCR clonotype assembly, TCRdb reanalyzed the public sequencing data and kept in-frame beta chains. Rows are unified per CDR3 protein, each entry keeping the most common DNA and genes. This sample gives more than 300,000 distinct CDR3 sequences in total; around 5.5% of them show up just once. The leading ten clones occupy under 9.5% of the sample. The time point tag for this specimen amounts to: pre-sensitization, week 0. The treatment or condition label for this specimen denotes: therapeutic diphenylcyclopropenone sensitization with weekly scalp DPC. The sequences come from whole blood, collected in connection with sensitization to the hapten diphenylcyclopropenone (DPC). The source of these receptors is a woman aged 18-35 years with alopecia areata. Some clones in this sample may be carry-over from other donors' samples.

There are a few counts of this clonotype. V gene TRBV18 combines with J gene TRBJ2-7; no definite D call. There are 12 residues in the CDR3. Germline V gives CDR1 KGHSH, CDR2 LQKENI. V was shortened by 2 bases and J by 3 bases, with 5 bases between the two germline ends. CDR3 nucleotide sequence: TGTGCCAGCTCACCATCGATCTACGAGCAGTACTTC. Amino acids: CASSPSIYEQYF.

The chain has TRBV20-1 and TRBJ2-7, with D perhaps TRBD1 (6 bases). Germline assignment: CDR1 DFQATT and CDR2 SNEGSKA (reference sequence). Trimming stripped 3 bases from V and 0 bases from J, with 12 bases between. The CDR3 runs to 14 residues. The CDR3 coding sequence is TGCAGTGCTAGTGACCAGGGGAGCTCCTACGAGCAGTACTTC. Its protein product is CSASDQGSSYEQYF.

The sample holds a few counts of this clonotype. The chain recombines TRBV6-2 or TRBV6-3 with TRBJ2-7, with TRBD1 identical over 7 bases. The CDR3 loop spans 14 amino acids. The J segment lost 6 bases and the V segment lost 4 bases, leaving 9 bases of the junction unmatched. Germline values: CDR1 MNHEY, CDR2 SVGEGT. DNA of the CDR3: TGTGCCAGCAGTTTCGACAGGGTTGCGGGCGAGCAGTACTTC. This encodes CASSFDRVAGEQYF.

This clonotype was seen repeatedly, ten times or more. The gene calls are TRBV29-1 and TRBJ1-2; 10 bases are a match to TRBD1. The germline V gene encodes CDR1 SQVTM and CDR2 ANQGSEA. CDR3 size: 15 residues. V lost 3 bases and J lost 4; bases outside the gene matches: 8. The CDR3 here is CSVEGLDRGAYGYTF. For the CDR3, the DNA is TGCAGCGTTGAGGGTCTGGACAGGGGGGCCTATGGCTACACCTTC.

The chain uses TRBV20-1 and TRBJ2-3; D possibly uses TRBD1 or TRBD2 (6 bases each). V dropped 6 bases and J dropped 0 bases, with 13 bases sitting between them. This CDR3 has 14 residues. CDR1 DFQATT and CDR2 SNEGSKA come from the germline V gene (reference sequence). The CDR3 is CSAAGTISTDTQYF. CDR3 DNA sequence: TGCAGTGCGGCGGGGACAATCAGCACAGATACGCAGTATTTT.

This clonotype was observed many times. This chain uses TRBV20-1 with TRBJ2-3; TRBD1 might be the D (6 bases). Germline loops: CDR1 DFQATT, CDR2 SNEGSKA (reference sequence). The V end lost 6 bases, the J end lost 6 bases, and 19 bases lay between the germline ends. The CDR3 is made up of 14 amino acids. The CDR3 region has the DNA TGCAGTGCGGGAGAGGTCGGACAGCTCGATACGCAGTATTTT. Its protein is CSAGEVGQLDTQYF.

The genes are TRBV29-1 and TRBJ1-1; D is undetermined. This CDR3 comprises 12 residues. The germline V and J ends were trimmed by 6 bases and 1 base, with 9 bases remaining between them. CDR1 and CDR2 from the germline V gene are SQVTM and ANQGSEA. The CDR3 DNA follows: TGCAGCGTCTCCCACGGGAACACTGAAGCTTTCTTT. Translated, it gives CSVSHGNTEAFF.

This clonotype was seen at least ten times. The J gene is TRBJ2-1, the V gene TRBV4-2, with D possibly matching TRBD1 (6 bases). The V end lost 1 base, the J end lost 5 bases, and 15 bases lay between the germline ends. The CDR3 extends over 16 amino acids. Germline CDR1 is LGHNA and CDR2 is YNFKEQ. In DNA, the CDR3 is TGTGCCAGCAGCCAAGGTACAGGGTCGGGGCACAATGAGCAGTTCTTC. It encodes CASSQGTGSGHNEQFF.